This note documents a single T cell receptor beta chain sequence. The ends lost 1 base at V and 0 bases at J; junction bases unmatched: 5. This CDR3 contains 17 residues. Looked up from germline, CDR1 is KGHSH and CDR2 is LQKENI. This sample is part of a study of T cells in Graves' hyperthyroidism and ophthalmopathy. Amplified TCR beta CDR3 regions derived from RNA transcripts. Primed by the HTBI set, a first-round RT-PCR was run on the TCR CDR3. TCRdb analysed the multiplex PCR reads with MiXCR anew, one entry per CDR3 protein. The table lists hundreds of thousands of distinct CDR3 sequences, roughly 14% of them singletons, with around 14% in the top ten.

This sequence originates from a man aged 18-30 years with Graves' ophthalmopathy. Specimen: blood. This chain uses TRBV18 with TRBJ2-3; the match to TRBD2 covers 9 bases. The DNA for the CDR3 is TGTGCCAGCTCACCACAGACTAGCGGATCTAGCACAGATACGCAGTATTTT. Translation: CASSPQTSGSSTDTQYF.